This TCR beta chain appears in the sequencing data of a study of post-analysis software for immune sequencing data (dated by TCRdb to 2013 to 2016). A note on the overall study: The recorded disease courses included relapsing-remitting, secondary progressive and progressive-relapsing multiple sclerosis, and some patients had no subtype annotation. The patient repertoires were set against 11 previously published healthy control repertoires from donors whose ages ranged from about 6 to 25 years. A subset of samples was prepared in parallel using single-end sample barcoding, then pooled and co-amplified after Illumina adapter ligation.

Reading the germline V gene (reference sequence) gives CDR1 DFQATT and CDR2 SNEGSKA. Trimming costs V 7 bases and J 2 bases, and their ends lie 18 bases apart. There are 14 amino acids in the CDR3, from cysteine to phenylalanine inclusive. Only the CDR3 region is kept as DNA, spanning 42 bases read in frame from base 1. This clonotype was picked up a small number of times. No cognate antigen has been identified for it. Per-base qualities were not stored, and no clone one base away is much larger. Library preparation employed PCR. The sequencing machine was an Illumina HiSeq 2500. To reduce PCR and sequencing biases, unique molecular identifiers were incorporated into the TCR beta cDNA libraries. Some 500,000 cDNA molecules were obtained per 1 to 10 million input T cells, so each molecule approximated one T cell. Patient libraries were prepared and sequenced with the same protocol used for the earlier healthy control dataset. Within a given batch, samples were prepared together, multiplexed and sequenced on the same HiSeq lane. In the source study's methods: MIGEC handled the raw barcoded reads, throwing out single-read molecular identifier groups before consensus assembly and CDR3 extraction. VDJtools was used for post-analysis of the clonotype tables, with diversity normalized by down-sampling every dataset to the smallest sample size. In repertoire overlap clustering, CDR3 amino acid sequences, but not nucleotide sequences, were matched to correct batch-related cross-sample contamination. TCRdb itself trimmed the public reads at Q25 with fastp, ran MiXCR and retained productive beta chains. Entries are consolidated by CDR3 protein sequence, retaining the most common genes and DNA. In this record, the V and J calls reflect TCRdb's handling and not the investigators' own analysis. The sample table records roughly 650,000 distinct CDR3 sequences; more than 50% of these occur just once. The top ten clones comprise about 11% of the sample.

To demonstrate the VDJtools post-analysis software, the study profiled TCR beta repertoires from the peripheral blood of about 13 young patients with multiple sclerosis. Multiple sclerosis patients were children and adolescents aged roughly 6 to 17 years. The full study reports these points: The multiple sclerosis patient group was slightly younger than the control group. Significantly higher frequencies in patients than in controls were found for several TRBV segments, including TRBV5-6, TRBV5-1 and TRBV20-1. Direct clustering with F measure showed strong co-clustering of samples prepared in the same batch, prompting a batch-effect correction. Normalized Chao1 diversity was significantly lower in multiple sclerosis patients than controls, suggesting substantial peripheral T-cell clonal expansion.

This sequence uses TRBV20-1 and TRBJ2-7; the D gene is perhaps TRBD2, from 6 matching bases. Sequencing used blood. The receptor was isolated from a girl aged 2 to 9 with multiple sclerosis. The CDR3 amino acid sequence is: CSVQSAGPTYEQYF. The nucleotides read TGCAGTGTCCAAAGCGCGGGACCGACCTACGAGCAGTACTTC.